This is a list of T cell receptor beta chains from one sample in a study of blood T cell repertoires in COVID-19. Profiled with immunoSEQ multiplex PCR; TCRdb holds only in-frame clones, not every one. The sample records more than 110,000 clones, about four fifths being singletons. Source material: peripheral blood. These receptor sequences come from a human donor in a cohort sampled during active COVID-19. CDR3s include the opening cysteine and the closing phenylalanine or tryptophan. A D gene is named only where the DNA matches it firmly. Size tells how often a clone was seen (once, few, many) or the class of an expanded clone, and some rows leave it out.

TRBV6-5	.	.	TRBJ1-2	TGTGCCAGCAATGGCAGGGGAAAGGATGGCTACACCTTC	CASNGRGKDGYTF
TRBV14	.	.	TRBJ1-1	TGTGCCAGCAGCCAGGTTACAGGGCACACTGAAGCTTTCTTT	CASSQVTGHTEAFF
TRBV6-2/TRBV6-3	few	.	TRBJ2-3	TGTGCCAGCAGTTACAGGGGAGATACGCAGTATTTT	CASSYRGDTQYF
TRBV3-1/TRBV3-2	.	.	TRBJ2-3	TGTGCCAGCAGCCAACAAGCGGGTACGCAGTATTTT	CASSQQAGTQYF
TRBV5-1	.	TRBD1	TRBJ1-6	TGCGCCAGCAGCTTCAGGGGGCAGGAGAATTCACCCCTCCACTTT	CASSFRGQENSPLHF
TRBV21-1	.	.	TRBJ2-2	TGTGCCAGCAGCAAAGGAAAGCAGGGGCCGGACACCGGGGAGCTGTTTTTT	CASSKGKQGPDTGELFF
TRBV7-3	.	.	TRBJ2-1	TGTGCCAGCGCCCCGGGCAATGAGCAGTTCTTC	CASAPGNEQFF
TRBV6-2/TRBV6-3	.	.	TRBJ1-1	TGTGCCAGCAGTTATACGGGGGATCGCACTGAAGCTTTCTTT	CASSYTGDRTEAFF
TRBV5-1	.	TRBD1	TRBJ1-6	TGCGCCAGCAGCCCGTCGACAGGGAGTTCACCCCTCCACTTT	CASSPSTGSSPLHF
TRBV5-1	.	.	TRBJ2-5	TGCGCCAGCGCATGGAGGGAGACCCAGTACTTC	CASAWRETQYF
TRBV6-5	.	.	TRBJ1-2	TGTGCCAGCACGGGTTATGTAGACCTCTATGGCTACACCTTC	CASTGYVDLYGYTF
TRBV7-2	.	TRBD1	TRBJ2-7	TGTGCCAGCAGCCTTGGGACAGGGGATACCTACGAGCAGTACTTC	CASSLGTGDTYEQYF
TRBV18	.	.	TRBJ1-2	TGTGCCAGCTCACCCACACAGGGATCTGGCTACACCTTC	CASSPTQGSGYTF
TRBV19	.	TRBD2	TRBJ2-1	TGTGCCAGTAGTGCACTAGCGGAGCCACTCGGCGTCCCCAATGAGCAGTTCTTC	CASSALAEPLGVPNEQFF
TRBV6-2/TRBV6-3	.	TRBD1	TRBJ1-1	TGTGCCAGCAGCCTACCCGGGACAGCAAACACTGAAGCTTTCTTT	CASSLPGTANTEAFF
TRBV5-1	few	.	TRBJ2-1	TGCGCCAGCAGCTCAGTAGGGGGGGCCTACAATGAGCAGTTCTTC	CASSSVGGAYNEQFF
TRBV28	few	.	TRBJ1-4	TGTGCCAGCAGACAGCCAACTAATGAAAAACTGTTTTTT	CASRQPTNEKLFF
TRBV28	.	TRBD1	TRBJ2-7	TGTGCCAGCAGTATTGGGACAGGGGCGGTCGAGCAGTACTTC	CASSIGTGAVEQYF
TRBV7-8	.	.	TRBJ2-7	TGTGCCAGCAGCTTAGTCGCCCAGGCTACCTCCTACGAGCAGTACTTC	CASSLVAQATSYEQYF
TRBV2	.	.	TRBJ1-2	TGTGCCAGCAGCCTTTTAAATGCGAACTATGGCTACACCTTC	CASSLLNANYGYTF
TRBV14	.	TRBD1	TRBJ1-2	TGTGCCAGCAGCCCCCGACAGGGCCGGGTATATGGCTACACCTTC	CASSPRQGRVYGYTF
TRBV18	.	.	TRBJ1-1	TGTGCCAGCTCACCGGAACAGATCATGAACACTGAAGCTTTCTTT	CASSPEQIMNTEAFF
TRBV18	.	.	TRBJ1-1	TGTGCCAGCTCACCTTCGGTCGACACTGAAGCTTTCTTT	CASSPSVDTEAFF
TRBV6-5	.	.	TRBJ1-6	TGTGCCAGCAGTTACTGGGGCAGAACCAATTCACCCCTCCACTTT	CASSYWGRTNSPLHF
TRBV13	.	TRBD2	TRBJ2-5	TGTGCCAGCAGCTTAGGCCTAGCGGGGGGGCAAGAGACCCAGTACTTC	CASSLGLAGGQETQYF
TRBV4-3	.	.	TRBJ2-1	TGCGCCAGCAGCCAAGATCGGACACCCTACAATGAGCAGTTCTTC	CASSQDRTPYNEQFF
TRBV6-5	.	TRBD1	TRBJ1-5	TGTGCCAGCAGACTCGACAGGGGAGGTCAGCCCCAGCATTTT	CASRLDRGGQPQHF
TRBV7-9	once	.	TRBJ2-7	TGTGCCAGCAGCTGGGAGGAGAAGATAGACTACGAGCAGTACTTC	CASSWEEKIDYEQYF
TRBV4-2	few	.	TRBJ1-2	TGTGCCAGCAGCCAAGAGGAGGGGAACTATGGCTACACCTTC	CASSQEEGNYGYTF
TRBV9	.	TRBD1	TRBJ1-1	TGTGCCAGCAGCCCCCGGACAGGGCCGAACACTGAAGCTTTCTTT	CASSPRTGPNTEAFF
TRBV3-1/TRBV3-2	.	.	TRBJ1-2	TGTGCCAGCAGCCATCGCAGGGGTGGGGATGGCTACACCTTC	CASSHRRGGDGYTF
TRBV27	.	.	TRBJ2-7	TGTGCCAGCAGCGAGGACAGCTCCTACGAGCAGTACTTC	CASSEDSSYEQYF
TRBV6-5	.	.	TRBJ2-4	TGTGCCAGCAGTACCGGGGGCAAAAACATTCAGTACTTC	CASSTGGKNIQYF
TRBV6-5	few	TRBD2	TRBJ2-5	TGTGCCAGCAGAAGACTAGCGGGGGTACAAGAGACCCAGTACTTC	CASRRLAGVQETQYF
TRBV6-6	once	TRBD1	TRBJ2-2	TGTGCCAGCAGTTACAAGGGACAGGGAATCGGGGAGCTGTTTTTT	CASSYKGQGIGELFF
TRBV6-1	.	.	TRBJ1-1	TGTGCCAGCAGTGAGACAGTTCCGAACACTGAAGCTTTCTTT	CASSETVPNTEAFF
TRBV10-3	.	.	TRBJ1-6	TGTGCCACTGGACAGTCCTATAATTCACCCCTCCACTTT	CATGQSYNSPLHF